This T cell receptor (beta chain) was sequenced during a study of blood T cell repertoires in COVID-19. During active infection, Seattle patients enrolled and were then monitored through disease. Libraries were prepared by immunoSEQ multiplex PCR; TCRdb keeps only in-frame clonotypes and omits some of them. This sample has a few hundred thousand clones, with 85% to 90% found just once. The TCR originated in a man aged 18 to 35 with COVID-19, enrolled during active disease. What was sequenced was peripheral blood.

The CDR3 DNA reads TGCGCCAGCAGCTTCGGACAGGGGGTGTACAATGAGCAGTTCTTC. Its translation is CASSFGQGVYNEQFF. The V call is TRBV5-1, the J call TRBJ2-1, with 10 nucleotides matching TRBD1. Germline loops: CDR1 SGHRS, CDR2 YFSETQ. The CDR3 sequence is 15 residues long. J lost 4 bases, V lost 2 bases, and 3 bases had no gene match. Together with reference TRBV5-1 and TRBJ2-1, the CDR3 gives the full variable domain: KAGVTQTPRYLIKTRGQQVTLSCSPISGHRSVSWYQQTPGQGLQFLFEYFSETQRNKGNFPGRFSGRQFSNSRSEMNVSTLELGDSALYLCASSFGQGVYNEQFFGPGTRLTVL.